This T cell receptor (beta chain) is drawn from a study of cytomegalovirus exposure and HLA in healthy donors. Turning to the study itself: The same platform used for the 666 first-cohort repertoires was also used for the 100 to 150 validation repertoires, as a later analysis reported. Study-level findings and limits: According to the study, roughly 160 TCR beta chains were cytomegalovirus-associated. Later, an analysis found that TCR clusters from the first cohort tended to co-occur in the approximately 130 validation repertoires.

While the first cohort had 600 to 850 subjects, the donors belonged to the separate validation cohort of fewer than 150 subjects. J was trimmed by 8 bases and V by 5 bases; bases with no gene match: 17. The CDR3 is 17 residues long. Germline CDR1 and CDR2: SGHNT and YENEEA. The method was immunoSEQ multiplex PCR; TCRdb's version includes in-frame clones alone and lacks a portion of them. Among about 110,000 clones listed, roughly nine tenths were seen once. As to this clone: Antigen unknown.

This clonotype originated in a woman younger than 35 in good health and CMV-seropositive. This chain connects TRBV11-3 to TRBJ2-2, with TRBD1 matching 7 bases. The sequencing input was PBMCs. CDR3 protein: CASSPPWDSPSMGELFF. The CDR3 region has the DNA TGTGCCAGCAGCCCCCCCTGGGACAGCCCTTCTATGGGGGAGCTGTTTTTT.